The 4 T cell receptor beta chains listed next were all sequenced from one sample in a study of shared clonotypes between healthy human individuals (dated by TCRdb to between 2020 and 2021). The library relied on the immunoSEQ multiplex PCR assay. TCRdb re-hosts the immuneACCESS table, in-frame sequences only. Its copies lack some clones; in the studies checked, an unresolved V gene accounts for under half of them, and the cause for the rest is not known. The sample has 900,000 to 1,200,000 clones on record, around 82% of them singletons. Together, the top ten hold roughly 0.61% of the sample. Sequenced material: memory CD4+ T cells from PBMCs. The cell subset or site label for this specimen denotes: CD45RA-negative fraction. Receptor source: a young man in good health. Some clones in this sample may be carry-over from other donors' samples.

The rearrangement uses TRBV7-8 and TRBJ2-3; TRBD2 matches at 7 bases. Germline V gene lookup returns CDR1 SGHVS and CDR2 FQNEAQ. The J segment lost 2 bases and the V segment lost 6 bases, leaving 23 bases of the junction unmatched. This CDR3 is built from 20 residues. CDR3 protein: CASSSGRRRPQRGNTDTQYF. CDR3 DNA sequence: TGTGCCAGCAGTTCTGGGCGACGCCGGCCCCAGCGGGGAAACACAGATACGCAGTATTTT.

The chain recombines TRBV30 with TRBJ1-5; the D is unclear. The CDR3 is 12 amino acids. Trimming pared 0 bases from V and 7 bases from J, leaving 7 bases between. Per germline, CDR1 GTSNPN and CDR2 SVGIG (reference sequence). CDR3 in amino acids: CAWSVIGQPQHF. The CDR3 nucleotides read TGTGCCTGGAGTGTGATTGGGCAGCCCCAGCATTTT. The complete variable domain, with remaining parts taken from reference TRBV30 and TRBJ1-5, reads SQTIHQWPATLVQPVGSPLSLECTVEGTSNPNLYWYRQAAGRGLQLLFYSVGIGQISSEVPQNLSASRPQDRQFILSSKKLLLSDSGFYLCAWSVIGQPQHFGDGTRLSIL.

The chain employs TRBV6-1 and TRBJ1-3, with D hard to call. This CDR3 has 14 amino acids. The V gene lost 5 bases and the J gene lost 1 base, with 9 bases spanning the gap. The germline gives CDR1 MNHNS, CDR2 SASEGT. The CDR3 sequence: CASSPGLSGNTIYF. In DNA, the CDR3 is TGTGCCAGCAGTCCAGGCTTATCTGGAAACACCATATATTTT.

This sequence joins TRBV7-2 and TRBJ1-2; unclear D gene. The CDR3 contains 14 residues. CDR1 SGHTA and CDR2 FQGNSA come from the germline V gene. Deletions cut 7 bases from V and 3 bases from J, with 15 bases between. This chain's CDR3 is CASTQSHWDYGYTF. CDR3 in DNA: TGTGCCAGCACCCAGTCCCATTGGGACTATGGCTACACCTTC.